The 28 T cell receptor beta chains reported below all come from one sample, sequenced in a study of blood T cells in healthy people across ages. A second PCR of roughly 7 to 11 cycles used a sample-barcoded 5' primer and a J-beta primer mix. Each CDR3 protein is one row after TCRdb ran MiXCR on the 5' RACE reads. This table has approximately 1.5 million distinct CDR3 sequences, 30% to 40% appearing once. The sample taken for sequencing was blood. All receptors come from a woman aged 25 to 39 in good health.

This sequence joins TRBV10-2 and TRBJ2-5, with TRBD2 identical over 13 bases. This CDR3 comprises 16 residues. The V gene's germline CDR1 is WSHSY and CDR2 SAAADI. After removal of 4 bases from V and 1 base from J, the junction contained 3 bases not matched to a gene. The CDR3 sequence: CASSAGLAGAQETQYF. In nucleotides, the CDR3 is TGCGCCAGCAGTGCCGGACTAGCGGGGGCCCAAGAGACCCAGTACTTC.

This clonotype was counted only a few times. The chain recombines TRBV24-1 with TRBJ1-1; D unclear. The CDR3 runs to 12 residues. Germline loops: CDR1 KGHDR, CDR2 SFDVKD. V shed 10 bases and J shed 1 base, with 9 bases lying between them. The CDR3 coding sequence is TGTGCCACGAGATCTGAGAACACTGAAGCTTTCTTT. Amino acids: CATRSENTEAFF.

This clonotype has just a few counts. The gene calls are TRBV13 and TRBJ1-2; D is undetermined. The CDR3 runs to 13 residues. Trimming took off 4 bases at V and 1 base at J, with 7 bases between the two ends. Germline values: CDR1 PRHDT, CDR2 FYEKMQ (reference sequence). CDR3 bases: TGTGCCAGCAGCTCGACATTTAACTATGGCTACACCTTC. Protein sequence: CASSSTFNYGYTF. Full variable domain (remainder filled in from reference TRBV13 and TRBJ1-2): AAGVIQSPRHLIKEKRETATLKCYPIPRHDTVYWYQQGPGQDPQFLISFYEKMQSDKGSIPDRFSAQQFSDYHSELNMSSLELGDSALYFCASSSTFNYGYTFGSGTRLTVV.

J is TRBJ2-3 and V is TRBV7-6; TRBD1 matches 9 bases. The CDR3 runs 15 residues. V lost 5 bases, J lost 6 bases, and 9 bases stayed unmatched. CDR1 and CDR2 from the germline V gene are SGHVS and FNYEAQ. In DNA, the CDR3 is TGTGCCAGCAGCCCAGGACAGGGGACCTGGGATACGCAGTATTTT. Translated: CASSPGQGTWDTQYF.

This clonotype was counted only a few times. The chain recombines TRBV21-1 with TRBJ1-5; the DNA was not used to check the table's D call, TRBD1. TRBV21-1 is annotated as a pseudogene. The CDR3 is made up of 14 amino acids. Here the CDR3 DNA reads TGTGCCAGCAGCAAAGACGGCGGGGCTCAGCCCCAGCATTTT. Translation: CASSKDGGAQPQHF.

The V and J genes are TRBV3-1 and TRBJ1-5, with D uncertain. This CDR3 region has 13 residues. V was clipped by 3 bases and J by 9 bases, with 12 bases between them. Germline V gives CDR1 LGHDT, CDR2 YNNKEL (reference sequence). The CDR3 DNA reads as TGTGCCAGCAGCCAGGGGATCGATCTGCCCCAGCATTTT. This codes for CASSQGIDLPQHF.

The chain carries TRBV10-3 and TRBJ2-3, with TRBD2 as a possible D gene (7 bases). Trimming removed 1 base from V and 3 bases from J, with 14 bases in between. CDR1 and CDR2 from the germline V gene are ENHRY and SYGVKD. The CDR3 loop spans 16 amino acids. The CDR3, as DNA: TGTGCCATCAGTGAGTTACCCGGGGGGCTAACAGATACGCAGTATTTT. Amino acids: CAISELPGGLTDTQYF.

The rearrangement links TRBV18 to TRBJ1-2, with D perhaps matching TRBD1 (5 bases). This CDR3 has 16 amino acids. With 1 base removed from V and 0 bases from J, the gap between germline ends came to 12 bases. Germline CDR1 reads KGHSH; CDR2 reads LQKENI. CDR3 sequence: CASSPRKGYPNYGYTF. Here the CDR3 DNA reads TGTGCCAGCTCACCACGAAAGGGGTACCCTAACTATGGCTACACCTTC.

The chain is built from TRBV9 and TRBJ1-2, with a weak D call TRBD1 (6 bases). CDR1 and CDR2 (germline): SGDLS, YYNGEE. Trimming removed 4 bases from V and 3 bases from J, with 19 bases in between. The length of the CDR3 is 16 residues. CDR3 DNA sequence: TGTGCCAGCAGCTCGGAGGGGGGTACCCGGGACTATGGCTACACCTTC. Residues: CASSSEGGTRDYGYTF.

The chain links TRBV2 to TRBJ2-7; 8 bases align to TRBD2. The junction had 9 bases not matched to a gene; V was cut back by 8 bases and J by 3 bases. CDR1 is SNHLY, CDR2 FYNNEI, per germline. The CDR3 has 14 amino acids. CDR3 amino acids: CASGALAGSYEQYF. DNA for the CDR3: TGTGCCAGCGGGGCCCTAGCGGGCAGCTACGAGCAGTACTTC. Variable domain in full (rest from reference TRBV2 and TRBJ2-7): EPEVTQTPSHQVTQMGQEVILRCVPISNHLYFYWYRQILGQKVEFLVSFYNNEISEKSEIFDDQFSVERPDGSNFTLKIRSTKLEDSAMYFCASGALAGSYEQYFGPGTRLTVT.

This rearrangement joins TRBV4-1 to TRBJ1-1; D is perhaps TRBD1 (6 bases). The CDR3 spans 15 residues. The V end lost 2 bases, the J end lost 5 bases, and 15 bases lay between the germline ends. Germline V gene sequence: CDR1 MGHRA, CDR2 YSYEKL. The CDR3 DNA follows: TGCGCCAGCAGCCAATTTCGGGGGGCGGGAACTGAAGCTTTCTTT. Protein: CASSQFRGAGTEAFF.

Worth noting for this clonotype: Sequence at one end of the junction differs from germline and may be a read error. CDR3 region: CASSWTGGADMQYF. The CDR3 coding sequence is TGTGCCAGCAGCTGGACAGGGGGCGCGGATATGCAGTATTTT. This rearrangement joins TRBV13 to TRBJ2-3; TRBD1 matches at 11 bases. Germline V gene lookup returns CDR1 PRHDT and CDR2 FYEKMQ (reference sequence). The CDR3 runs 14 residues.

This clonotype has more than one count but fewer than ten. A read error may explain this, as a much larger clone is one base away. This sequence joins TRBV13 and TRBJ2-7; TRBD1 matches at 7 bases. The CDR3 is 16 amino acids. J gave up 0 bases and V 5 bases, and 10 bases lay outside the gene matches. The germline gives CDR1 PRHDT, CDR2 FYEKMQ (reference sequence). In nucleotides, the CDR3 is TGTGCCAGCAGCAAAGGAAGGGACAGAAGCTCCTACGAGCAGTACTTC. Encoded protein: CASSKGRDRSSYEQYF.

Concerning this clonotype: One end of the junction is discordant with germline, which a read error may explain. The chain links TRBV7-3 to TRBJ2-7; possibly TRBD1 for D (5 bases). The CDR3 loop spans 13 amino acids. Germline-derived CDR1 and CDR2 are SGHTA and FQGTGA. CDR3 residues: CAGSPDSSYEQYF. CDR3 DNA: TGTGCCGGCAGCCCCGACAGTTCCTACGAGCAGTACTTC.

This clonotype has more than one count but fewer than ten. The CDR3 protein is CSVVSATNEKLFF. For the CDR3, the DNA is TGCAGCGTTGTTTCTGCAACTAATGAAAAACTGTTTTTT. V usage is TRBV29-1 and J usage is TRBJ1-4; D remains unclear. V dropped 4 bases and J dropped 0 bases, with 6 bases sitting between them. The CDR3 extends over 13 amino acids. Germline values: CDR1 SQVTM, CDR2 ANQGSEA.

V usage is TRBV6-5 and J usage is TRBJ1-2, with TRBD1 identical over 7 bases. With 6 bases clipped from V and 7 bases from J, the junction kept 8 bases outside the gene matches. The length of the CDR3 is 13 residues. Germline lookup yields CDR1 MNHEY and CDR2 SVGAGI. The CDR3 DNA reads as TGTGCCAGCAGACAGGGGATTCTTGGTGGCTACACCTTC. It yields the protein CASRQGILGGYTF.

This clonotype was found once. The chain is built from TRBV20-1 and TRBJ2-7; possibly TRBD1 for D (6 bases). Trimming pared 6 bases from V and 7 bases from J, leaving 16 bases between. Germline V gives CDR1 DFQATT, CDR2 SNEGSKA (reference sequence). This CDR3 is 12 amino acids long. CDR3 nucleotide sequence: TGCAGTGCCATAGGGGGATGGTTTGAGCAGTACTTC. Residues: CSAIGGWFEQYF.

This clonotype was recorded at least ten times. CDR3 sequence reads: CASALDNEQFF. DNA of the CDR3: TGCGCCAGCGCTTTGGACAATGAGCAGTTCTTC. The chain employs TRBV10-2 and TRBJ2-1; D gene ambiguous. Germline-derived CDR1 and CDR2 are WSHSY and SAAADI. CDR3 size: 11 residues. V dropped 8 bases and J dropped 5 bases, with 7 bases sitting between them.

This clonotype was detected only a few times. The CDR3 sequence is CASSPQGLAVYNEQFF. The CDR3 DNA is TGTGCCAGCAGCCCCCAGGGACTAGCGGTCTACAATGAGCAGTTCTTC. This rearrangement joins TRBV7-2 to TRBJ2-1; 11 bases align to TRBD2. The CDR3 length is 16 residues. V lost 5 bases to trimming and J lost 3 bases; unmatched junction nucleotides: 6. Germline CDR1 reads SGHTA; CDR2 reads FQGNSA.

This clonotype showed up just a few times. J is TRBJ2-5 and V is TRBV5-5; D remains ambiguous. Trimming shortened V by 5 bases and J by 5 bases, and 13 bases separated the two germline ends. Per germline, CDR1 SGHKS and CDR2 YYEKEE (reference sequence). CDR3 length: 13 residues. The CDR3 protein is CASRFTASETQYF. CDR3 DNA sequence: TGTGCCAGCAGGTTCACAGCTTCGGAGACCCAGTACTTC.

This clonotype was observed at least ten times. V usage is TRBV28 and J usage is TRBJ1-2; D might be TRBD1 (5 bases). Trimming took 5 bases from V and 2 from J, leaving 15 bases between them. Germline assignment: CDR1 MDHEN and CDR2 SYDVKM. The CDR3 loop spans 15 amino acids. The CDR3 DNA is TGTGCCAGCAGTCTCCCCGGGGGATTCAACTATGGCTACACCTTC. Amino acid sequence: CASSLPGGFNYGYTF.

This clonotype was picked up a small number of times. The chain links TRBV7-2 to TRBJ2-3, with D maybe TRBD2 (6 bases). V lost 2 bases and J 1 base, leaving 16 bases between the germline ends. The CDR3 has 17 residues. Germline V lookup: CDR1 SGHTA, CDR2 FQGNSA. The CDR3 DNA reads TGTGCCAGCAGCTTAATCCACCAGACGGGGGGCACAGATACGCAGTATTTT. This sequence encodes CASSLIHQTGGTDTQYF.

CDR3 amino acids: CAWMSGTVYEQYF. As DNA, the CDR3 is TGTGCCTGGATGAGTGGGACGGTCTACGAGCAGTACTTC. The chain has TRBV30 and TRBJ2-7; D could derive from TRBD1 or TRBD2 (5 bases each). The CDR3 sequence is 13 residues long. Germline V gene lookup returns CDR1 GTSNPN and CDR2 SVGIG (reference sequence). Trimming removed 4 bases from V and 3 bases from J, with 13 bases in between.

A note on this clonotype: Mismatch with germline at one junction end may stem from a read error. The V gene is TRBV20-1, the J gene TRBJ2-7, with D possibly being TRBD2 (6 bases). Germline V lookup: CDR1 DFQATT, CDR2 SNEGSKA (reference sequence). The CDR3 is 16 amino acids. CDR3 in amino acids: CSARDLWRGNTYVQYF. CDR3 DNA sequence: TGCAGTGCTAGAGATTTATGGCGGGGTAACACCTACGTGCAGTACTTC.

This rearrangement joins TRBV5-1 to TRBJ2-5; 9 nucleotides line up with TRBD2. With 2 bases clipped from V and 1 base from J, the junction kept 15 bases outside the gene matches. This CDR3 contains 19 residues. The V gene's germline CDR1 is SGHRS and CDR2 YFSETQ. In DNA form, the CDR3 reads TGCGCCAGCAGCTTCCCGCAGACTCGCGCTAGCGGGATCCAAGAGACCCAGTACTTC. Translating it yields CASSFPQTRASGIQETQYF. Full variable domain (missing parts from reference TRBV5-1 and TRBJ2-5): KAGVTQTPRYLIKTRGQQVTLSCSPISGHRSVSWYQQTPGQGLQFLFEYFSETQRNKGNFPGRFSGRQFSNSRSEMNVSTLELGDSALYLCASSFPQTRASGIQETQYFGPGTRLLVL.

This chain connects TRBV20-1 to TRBJ1-1; possibly TRBD1 for D (6 bases). Trimming left V 3 bases short and J 1 base short, with 12 bases between. Germline CDR1 and CDR2: DFQATT and SNEGSKA (reference sequence). The CDR3 extends over 14 amino acids. For the CDR3, the DNA is TGCAGTGCTAGTCTGCAGGGGAAGAACACTGAAGCTTTCTTT. Translated, it gives CSASLQGKNTEAFF.

The chain recombines TRBV7-2 with TRBJ2-3; D is unclear. The germline V gene encodes CDR1 SGHTA and CDR2 FQGNSA. This CDR3 has 15 residues. Between the trimmed V and J ends, which lost 1 base and 3 bases, there was a span of 11 bases. CDR3 in DNA: TGTGCCAGCAGCTTAGTGACCAGGCGGACAGATACGCAGTATTTT. Protein product: CASSLVTRRTDTQYF.

The chain combines TRBV27 with TRBJ2-5, with TRBD1 as a possible D gene (5 bases). CDR3 length equals 15 residues. Looked up from germline, CDR1 is MNHEY and CDR2 is SMNVEV (reference sequence). Trimming stripped 2 bases from V and 7 bases from J, with 17 bases between. CDR3 nucleotide sequence: TGTGCCAGCAGTTTAGCCCCCCAGGGCTTAGGGACCCAGTACTTC. Protein product: CASSLAPQGLGTQYF.